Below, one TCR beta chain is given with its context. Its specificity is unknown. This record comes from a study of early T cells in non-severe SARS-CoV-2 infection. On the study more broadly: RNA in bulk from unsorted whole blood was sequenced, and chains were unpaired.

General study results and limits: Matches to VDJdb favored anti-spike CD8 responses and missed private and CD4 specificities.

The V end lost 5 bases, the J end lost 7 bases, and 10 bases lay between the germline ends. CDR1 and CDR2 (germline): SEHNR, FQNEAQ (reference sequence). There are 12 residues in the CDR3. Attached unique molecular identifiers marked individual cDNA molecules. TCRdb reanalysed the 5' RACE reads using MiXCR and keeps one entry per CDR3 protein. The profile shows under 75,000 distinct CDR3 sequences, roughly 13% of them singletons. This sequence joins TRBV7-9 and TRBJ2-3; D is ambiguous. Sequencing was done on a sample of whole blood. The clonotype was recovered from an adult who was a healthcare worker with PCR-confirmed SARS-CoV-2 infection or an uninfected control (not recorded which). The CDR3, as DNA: TGTGCCAGCAGCCCCGGACCACATACGCAGTATTTT. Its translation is CASSPGPHTQYF.